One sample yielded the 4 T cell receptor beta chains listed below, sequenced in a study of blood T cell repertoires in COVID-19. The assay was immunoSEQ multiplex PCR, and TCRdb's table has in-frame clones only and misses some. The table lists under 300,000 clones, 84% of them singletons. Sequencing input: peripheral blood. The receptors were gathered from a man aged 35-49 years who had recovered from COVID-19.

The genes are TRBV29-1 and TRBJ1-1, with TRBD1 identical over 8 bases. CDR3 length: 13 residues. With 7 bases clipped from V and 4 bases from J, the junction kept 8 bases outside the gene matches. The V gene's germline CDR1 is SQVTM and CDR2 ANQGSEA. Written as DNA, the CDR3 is TGCAGCGCCTTCAGGACAGGGACCACTGAAGCTTTCTTT. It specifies CSAFRTGTTEAFF.

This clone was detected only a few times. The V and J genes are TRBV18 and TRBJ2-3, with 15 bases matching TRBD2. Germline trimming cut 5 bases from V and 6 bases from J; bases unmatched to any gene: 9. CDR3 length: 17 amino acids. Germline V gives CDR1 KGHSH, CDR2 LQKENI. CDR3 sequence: CASSSGTSGGSLDTQYF. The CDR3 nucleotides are TGTGCCAGCTCATCCGGGACTAGCGGGGGGTCATTGGATACGCAGTATTTT.

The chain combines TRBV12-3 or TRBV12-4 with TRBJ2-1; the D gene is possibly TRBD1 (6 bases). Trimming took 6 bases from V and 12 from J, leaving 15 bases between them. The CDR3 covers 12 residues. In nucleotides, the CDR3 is TGTGCCAGCAGCACAGGGAATTCGCGGCAGTTCTTC. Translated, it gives CASSTGNSRQFF.

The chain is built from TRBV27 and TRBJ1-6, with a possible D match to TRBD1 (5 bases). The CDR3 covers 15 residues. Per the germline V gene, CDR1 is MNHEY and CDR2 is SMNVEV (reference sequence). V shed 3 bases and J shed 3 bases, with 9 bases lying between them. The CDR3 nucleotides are TGTGCCAGCAGTTTTTCAGGGTACTATAATTCACCCCTCCACTTT. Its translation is CASSFSGYYNSPLHF.